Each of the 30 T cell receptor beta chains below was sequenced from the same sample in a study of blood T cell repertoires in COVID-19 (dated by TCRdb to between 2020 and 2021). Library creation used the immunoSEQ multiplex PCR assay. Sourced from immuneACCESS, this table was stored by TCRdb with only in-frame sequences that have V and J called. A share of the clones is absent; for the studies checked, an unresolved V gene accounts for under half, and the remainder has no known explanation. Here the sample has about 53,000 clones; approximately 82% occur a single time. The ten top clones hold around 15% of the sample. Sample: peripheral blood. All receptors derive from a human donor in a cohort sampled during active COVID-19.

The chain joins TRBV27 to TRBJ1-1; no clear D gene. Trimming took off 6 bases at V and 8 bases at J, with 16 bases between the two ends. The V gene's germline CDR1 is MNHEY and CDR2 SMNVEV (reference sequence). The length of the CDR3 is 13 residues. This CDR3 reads CASRLLNSNEAFF. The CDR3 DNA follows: TGTGCCAGCAGGCTATTAAATAGCAACGAAGCTTTCTTT.

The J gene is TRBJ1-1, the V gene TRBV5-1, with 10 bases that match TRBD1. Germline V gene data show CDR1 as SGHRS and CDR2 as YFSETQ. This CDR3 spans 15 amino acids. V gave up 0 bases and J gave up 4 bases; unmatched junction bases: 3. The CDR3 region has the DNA TGCGCCAGCAGCTTGGGGGGACAGGGGATCACTGAAGCTTTCTTT. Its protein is CASSLGGQGITEAFF.

CDR3 sequence (DNA): TGTGCCAGCAGTAGCGGCTACAATGAGCAGTTCTTC. As protein: CASSSGYNEQFF. V usage is TRBV6-6 and J usage is TRBJ2-1, with D perhaps matching TRBD2 (5 bases). Germline values: CDR1 MNHNY, CDR2 SVGAGI (reference sequence). This CDR3 contains 12 residues. The germline V and J ends were trimmed by 5 bases and 3 bases, with 5 bases remaining between them.

The CDR3 DNA is TGTGCCATCAGTGAGGTAGCGGGGGCCAACTACAATGAGCAGTTCTTC. Its protein is CAISEVAGANYNEQFF. The V and J genes are TRBV10-3 and TRBJ2-1; 9 nucleotides match TRBD2. With V trimmed by 2 bases and J by 3 bases, 5 bases remained unmatched. Germline V CDR1 and CDR2: ENHRY, SYGVKD. CDR3 length equals 16 residues.

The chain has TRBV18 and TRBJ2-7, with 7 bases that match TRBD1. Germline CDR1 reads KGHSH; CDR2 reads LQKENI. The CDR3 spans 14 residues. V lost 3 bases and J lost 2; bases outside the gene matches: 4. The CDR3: CASSPTGYTYEQYF. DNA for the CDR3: TGTGCCAGCTCACCGACAGGGTATACCTACGAGCAGTACTTC.

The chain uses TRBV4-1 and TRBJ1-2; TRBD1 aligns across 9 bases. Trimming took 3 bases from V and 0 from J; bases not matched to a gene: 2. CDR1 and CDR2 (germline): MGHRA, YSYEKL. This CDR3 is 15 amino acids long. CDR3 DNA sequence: TGCGCCAGCAGCCAGAGACAGGGGGCTAACTATGGCTACACCTTC. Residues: CASSQRQGANYGYTF.

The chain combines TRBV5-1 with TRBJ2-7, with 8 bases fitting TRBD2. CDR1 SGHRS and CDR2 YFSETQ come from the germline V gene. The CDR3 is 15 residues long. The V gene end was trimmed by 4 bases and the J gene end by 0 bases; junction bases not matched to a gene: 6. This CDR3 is CASSPTGGSSYEQYF. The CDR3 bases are TGCGCCAGCAGCCCGACGGGGGGGAGCTCCTACGAGCAGTACTTC.

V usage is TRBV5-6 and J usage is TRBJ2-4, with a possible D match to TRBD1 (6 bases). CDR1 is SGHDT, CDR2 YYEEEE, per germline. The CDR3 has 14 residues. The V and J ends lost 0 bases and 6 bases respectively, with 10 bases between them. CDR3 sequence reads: CASSLVGQGNIQYF. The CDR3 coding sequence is TGTGCCAGCAGCTTGGTGGGACAAGGAAACATTCAGTACTTC.

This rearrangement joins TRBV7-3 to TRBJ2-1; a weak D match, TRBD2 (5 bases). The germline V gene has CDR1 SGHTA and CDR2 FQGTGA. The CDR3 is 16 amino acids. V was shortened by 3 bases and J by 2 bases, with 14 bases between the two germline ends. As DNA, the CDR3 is TGTGCCAGCAGCTTGTATTCGGGGAGTACCTACAATGAGCAGTTCTTC. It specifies CASSLYSGSTYNEQFF.

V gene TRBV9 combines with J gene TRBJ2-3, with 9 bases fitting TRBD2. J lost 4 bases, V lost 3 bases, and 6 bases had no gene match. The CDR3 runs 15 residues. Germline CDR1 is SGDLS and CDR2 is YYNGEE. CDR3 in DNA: TGTGCCAGCAGCGCTAGCGGGACGGGGGCAGATACGCAGTATTTT. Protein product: CASSASGTGADTQYF.

CDR3: CASSIRTGGPYEQYF. As DNA, the CDR3 is TGTGCCAGTAGTATTCGGACAGGGGGCCCCTACGAGCAGTACTTC. V usage is TRBV19 and J usage is TRBJ2-7; 11 bases fit TRBD1. CDR1 and CDR2 (germline): LNHDA, SQIVND (reference sequence). The CDR3 sequence is 15 residues long. J lost 2 bases, V lost 3 bases, and 3 bases had no gene match.

The DNA of the CDR3 is TGTGCCAGCAGCGGAGGCGGTTTAAATACGCAGTATTTT. Translated, it gives CASSGGGLNTQYF. This chain uses TRBV7-8 with TRBJ2-3; possibly TRBD2 for D (5 bases). CDR1 SGHVS and CDR2 FQNEAQ come from the germline V gene. The CDR3 loop spans 13 amino acids. V lost 5 bases to trimming and J lost 7 bases, with 13 bases between them.

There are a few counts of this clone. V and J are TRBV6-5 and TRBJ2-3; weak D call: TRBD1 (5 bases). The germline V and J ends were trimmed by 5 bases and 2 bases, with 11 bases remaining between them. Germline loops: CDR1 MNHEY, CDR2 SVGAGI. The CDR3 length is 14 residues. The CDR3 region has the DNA TGTGCCAGCAGTATCTCAGGGATCACAGATACGCAGTATTTT. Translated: CASSISGITDTQYF.

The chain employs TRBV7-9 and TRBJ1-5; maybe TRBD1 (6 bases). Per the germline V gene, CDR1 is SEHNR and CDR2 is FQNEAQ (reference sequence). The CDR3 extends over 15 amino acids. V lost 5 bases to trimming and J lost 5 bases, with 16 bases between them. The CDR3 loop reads CASSQQGSIDQPQHF. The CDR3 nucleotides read TGTGCCAGCAGCCAACAGGGCTCGATAGATCAGCCCCAGCATTTT. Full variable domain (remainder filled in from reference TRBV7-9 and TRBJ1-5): DTGVSQNPRHKITKRGQNVTFRCDPISEHNRLYWYRQTLGQGPEFLTYFQNEAQLEKSRLLSDRFSAERPKGSFSTLEIQRTEQGDSAMYLCASSQQGSIDQPQHFGDGTRLSIL.

The CDR3 is CASSRQGTTTDTQYF. In DNA, the CDR3 is TGTGCCAGCAGTCGACAGGGGACGACCACAGATACGCAGTATTTT. This chain links TRBV6-6 with TRBJ2-3, with TRBD1 identical over 8 bases. Germline CDR1 MNHNY, CDR2 SVGAGI (reference sequence). The V segment lost 5 bases and the J segment 2 bases; nucleotides outside the gene matches: 6. The CDR3 has 15 amino acids.

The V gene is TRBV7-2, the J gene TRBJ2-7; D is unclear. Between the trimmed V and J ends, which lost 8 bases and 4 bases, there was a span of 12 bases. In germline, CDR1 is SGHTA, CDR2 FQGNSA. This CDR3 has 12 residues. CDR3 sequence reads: CASGQDRYEQYF. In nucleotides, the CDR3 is TGTGCCAGCGGTCAGGATAGGTACGAGCAGTACTTC.

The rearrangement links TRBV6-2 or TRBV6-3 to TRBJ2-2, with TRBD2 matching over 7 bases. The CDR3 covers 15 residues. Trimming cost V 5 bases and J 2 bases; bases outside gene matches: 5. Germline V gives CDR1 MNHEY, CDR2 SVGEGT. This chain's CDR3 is CASSTTGGNTGELFF. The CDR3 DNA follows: TGTGCCAGCAGTACAACGGGAGGTAACACCGGGGAGCTGTTTTTT.

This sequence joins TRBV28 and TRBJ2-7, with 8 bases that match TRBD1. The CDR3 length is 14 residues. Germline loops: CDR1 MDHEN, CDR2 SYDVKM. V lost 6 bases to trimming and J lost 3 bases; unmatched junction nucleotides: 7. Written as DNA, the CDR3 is TGTGCCAGCAGCTATCACGGACAGGGCTACGAGCAGTACTTC. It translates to CASSYHGQGYEQYF.

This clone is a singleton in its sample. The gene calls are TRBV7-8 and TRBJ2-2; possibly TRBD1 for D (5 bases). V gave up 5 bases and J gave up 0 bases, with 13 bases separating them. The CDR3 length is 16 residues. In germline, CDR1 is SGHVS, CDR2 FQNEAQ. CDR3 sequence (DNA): TGTGCCAGCAGCCAAAGACAGAGATCGAACACCGGGGAGCTGTTTTTT. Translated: CASSQRQRSNTGELFF.

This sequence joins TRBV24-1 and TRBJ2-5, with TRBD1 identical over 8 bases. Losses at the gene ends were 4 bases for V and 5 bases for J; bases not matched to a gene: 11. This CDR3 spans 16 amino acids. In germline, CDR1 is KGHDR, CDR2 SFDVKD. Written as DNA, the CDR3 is TGTGCCACCAGTGACCAGACAGGGGCCGTTTTGGAGACCCAGTACTTC. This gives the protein CATSDQTGAVLETQYF.

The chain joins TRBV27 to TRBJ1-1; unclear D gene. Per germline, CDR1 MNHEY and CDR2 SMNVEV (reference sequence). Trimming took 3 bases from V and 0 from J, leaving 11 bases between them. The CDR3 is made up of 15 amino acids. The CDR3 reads CASSFSPSMNTEAFF. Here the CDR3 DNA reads TGTGCCAGCAGTTTTAGCCCCTCCATGAACACTGAAGCTTTCTTT.

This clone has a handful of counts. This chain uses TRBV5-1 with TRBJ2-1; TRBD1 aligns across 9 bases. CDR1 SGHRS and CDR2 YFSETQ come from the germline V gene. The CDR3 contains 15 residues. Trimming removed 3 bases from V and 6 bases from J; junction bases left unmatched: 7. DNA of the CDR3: TGCGCCAGCAGCTCGTCCGGGACAGGGTCCAATGAGCAGTTCTTC. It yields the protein CASSSSGTGSNEQFF. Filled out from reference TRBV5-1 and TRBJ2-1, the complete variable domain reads KAGVTQTPRYLIKTRGQQVTLSCSPISGHRSVSWYQQTPGQGLQFLFEYFSETQRNKGNFPGRFSGRQFSNSRSEMNVSTLELGDSALYLCASSSSGTGSNEQFFGPGTRLTVL.

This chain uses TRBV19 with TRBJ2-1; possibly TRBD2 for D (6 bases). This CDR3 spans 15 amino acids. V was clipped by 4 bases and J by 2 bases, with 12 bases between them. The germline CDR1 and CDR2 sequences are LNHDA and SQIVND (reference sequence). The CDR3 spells CASSKGLTTYNEQFF. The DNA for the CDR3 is TGTGCCAGTAGTAAGGGACTTACCACCTACAATGAGCAGTTCTTC.

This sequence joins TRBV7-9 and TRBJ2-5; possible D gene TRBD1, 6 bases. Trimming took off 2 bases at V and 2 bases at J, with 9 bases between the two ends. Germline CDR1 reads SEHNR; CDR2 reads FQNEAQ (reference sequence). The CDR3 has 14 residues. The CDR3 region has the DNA TGTGCCAGCAGCTTAACAGGGCCTCAAGAGACCCAGTACTTC. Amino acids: CASSLTGPQETQYF.

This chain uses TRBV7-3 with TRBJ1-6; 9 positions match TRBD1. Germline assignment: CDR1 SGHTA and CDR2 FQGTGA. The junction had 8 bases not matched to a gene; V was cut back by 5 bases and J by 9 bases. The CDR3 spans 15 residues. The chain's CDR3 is CASSMDRGLGSPLHF. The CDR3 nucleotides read TGTGCCAGCAGCATGGACAGGGGCCTAGGTTCACCCCTCCACTTT. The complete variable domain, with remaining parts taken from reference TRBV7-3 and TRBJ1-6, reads GAGVSQTPSNKVTEKGKYVELRCDPISGHTALYWYRQSLGQGPEFLIYFQGTGAADDSGLPNDRFFAVRPEGSVSTLKIQRTERGDSAVYLCASSMDRGLGSPLHFGNGTRLTVT.

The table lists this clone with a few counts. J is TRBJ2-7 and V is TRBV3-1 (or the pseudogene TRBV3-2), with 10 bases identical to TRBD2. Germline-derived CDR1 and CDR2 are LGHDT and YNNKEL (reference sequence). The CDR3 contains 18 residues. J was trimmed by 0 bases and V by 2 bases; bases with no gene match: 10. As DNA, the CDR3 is TGTGCCAGCAGCCAACTAGCGGGAGTGGGGTCTACCTCCTACGAGCAGTACTTC. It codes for CASSQLAGVGSTSYEQYF.

The CDR3 nucleotides are TGTGCCAGCAGCTTAAGTCCAGCGGTAACTGAAGCTTTCTTT. This sequence encodes CASSLSPAVTEAFF. The chain links TRBV7-3 to TRBJ1-1; D uncertain. Per the germline V gene, CDR1 is SGHTA and CDR2 is FQGTGA. V lost 1 base to trimming and J lost 5 bases, with 11 bases between them. The CDR3 consists of 14 residues. Full variable domain (remainder filled in from reference TRBV7-3 and TRBJ1-1): GAGVSQTPSNKVTEKGKYVELRCDPISGHTALYWYRQSLGQGPEFLIYFQGTGAADDSGLPNDRFFAVRPEGSVSTLKIQRTERGDSAVYLCASSLSPAVTEAFFGQGTRLTVV.

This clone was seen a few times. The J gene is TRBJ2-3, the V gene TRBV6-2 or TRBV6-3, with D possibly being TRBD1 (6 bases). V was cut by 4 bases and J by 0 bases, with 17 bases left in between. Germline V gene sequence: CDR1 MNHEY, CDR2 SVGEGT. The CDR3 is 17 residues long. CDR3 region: CASSWNPDSASTDTQYF. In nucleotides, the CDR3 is TGTGCCAGCAGTTGGAACCCGGACAGTGCTAGCACAGATACGCAGTATTTT.

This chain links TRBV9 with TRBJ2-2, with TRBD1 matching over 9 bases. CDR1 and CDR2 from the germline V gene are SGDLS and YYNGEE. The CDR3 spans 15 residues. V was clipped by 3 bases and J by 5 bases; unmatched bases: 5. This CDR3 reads CASSEGTGQTGELFF. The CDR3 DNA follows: TGTGCCAGCAGCGAGGGGACAGGGCAAACCGGGGAGCTGTTTTTT. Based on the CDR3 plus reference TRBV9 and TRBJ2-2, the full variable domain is DSGVTQTPKHLITATGQRVTLRCSPRSGDLSVYWYQQSLDQGLQFLIQYYNGEERAKGNILERFSAQQFPDLHSELNLSSLELGDSALYFCASSEGTGQTGELFFGEGSRLTVL.

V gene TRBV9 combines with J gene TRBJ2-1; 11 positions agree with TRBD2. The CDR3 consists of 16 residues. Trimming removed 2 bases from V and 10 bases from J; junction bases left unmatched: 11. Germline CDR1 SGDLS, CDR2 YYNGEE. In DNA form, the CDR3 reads TGTGCCAGCAGCGTTGGGGGTAGCGGGAGGGGTGAGGAGCAGTTCTTC. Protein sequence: CASSVGGSGRGEEQFF.